This is a list of T cell receptor beta chains from one sample in a study of T cell changes during pregnancy in multiple sclerosis. Assay: immunoSEQ multiplex PCR; the TCRdb copy retains only in-frame clones and omits some. Seen here are roughly 69,000 clones, approximately 89% observed once, and the top ten hold 1.4% to 1.5%. Sequenced material: peripheral blood, taken in the second trimester of pregnancy. Receptors were obtained from a female donor with multiple sclerosis, enrolled in a pregnancy study. Both conserved end residues are part of each CDR3. The order of the fields is D gene, clone size, CDR3 length, J gene, V gene, CDR3 protein, CDR3 DNA. The D gene is left open where the match is weak. Part of the rows lack a size; the others show once, few, many or a class for expanded clones.

TRBD1 once 15 TRBJ2-7 TRBV6-5 CASSFSGTGAYEQYF TGTGCCAGCAGTTTTTCCGGGACAGGGGCCTACGAGCAGTACTTC
TRBD2 NA 16 TRBJ2-7 TRBV30 CAWSNKPGLAVYEQYF TGTGCCTGGAGTAATAAACCGGGACTAGCGGTCTACGAGCAGTACTTC
NA NA 14 TRBJ2-2 TRBV5-6 CASSPQGGTGELFF TGTGCCAGCAGCCCTCAGGGAGGCACCGGGGAGCTGTTTTTT
TRBD1 NA 13 TRBJ1-1 TRBV30 CAWSRTGNTEAFF TGTGCCTGGTCGCGGACAGGGAACACTGAAGCTTTCTTT
TRBD1 once 17 TRBJ2-4 TRBV29-1 CSVEAGKGTGGKNIQYF TGCAGCGTTGAGGCTGGGAAAGGGACAGGGGGCAAAAACATTCAGTACTTC
NA NA 15 TRBJ2-3 TRBV19 CASKGRLLLTDTQYF TGTGCCAGTAAAGGGAGACTACTTCTCACAGATACGCAGTATTTT
NA NA 16 TRBJ2-1 TRBV9 CASSVLGGSSYNEQFF TGTGCCAGCAGCGTACTGGGGGGTAGCTCCTACAATGAGCAGTTCTTC
NA NA 15 TRBJ2-2 TRBV6-5 CASSYVGQNTGELFF TGTGCCAGCAGTTACGTCGGACAGAACACCGGGGAGCTGTTTTTT
NA NA 16 TRBJ2-7 TRBV9 CASSPTDRRTSYEQYF TGTGCCAGCAGCCCAACCGACAGGCGTACTTCCTACGAGCAGTACTTC
NA NA 16 TRBJ1-5 TRBV19 CASSGRLQGVGQPQHF TGTGCCAGTAGTGGACGACTACAGGGCGTCGGTCAGCCCCAGCATTTT
NA once 15 TRBJ1-2 TRBV30 CAWTVGLGGFDGYTF TGTGCCTGGACTGTTGGTCTGGGGGGGTTCGACGGCTACACCTTC
TRBD2 NA 16 TRBJ2-5 TRBV27 CASSFTSGGLQETQYF TGTGCCAGCAGTTTCACTAGCGGGGGCCTACAAGAGACCCAGTACTTC
NA NA 16 TRBJ2-1 TRBV5-1 CASSLEIGREYNEQFF TGCGCCAGCAGCTTGGAGATCGGGAGAGAGTACAATGAGCAGTTCTTC
TRBD2 NA 17 TRBJ2-1 TRBV6-4 CASSLLAGEFGFNEQFF TGTGCCAGCAGCCTCCTAGCGGGGGAATTCGGGTTTAATGAGCAGTTCTTC
NA NA 14 TRBJ1-1 TRBV6-5 CASSLRDINTEAFF TGTGCCAGCAGTTTAAGGGACATCAACACTGAAGCTTTCTTT
TRBD1 NA 16 TRBJ2-7 TRBV28 CASSPPGQGIGSEQYF TGTGCCAGCAGTCCTCCGGGACAGGGAATCGGGAGCGAGCAGTACTTC
NA NA 13 TRBJ1-1 TRBV9 CASSREGDTEAFF TGTGCCAGCAGCCGAGAGGGGGACACTGAAGCTTTCTTT
TRBD2 NA 15 TRBJ2-7 TRBV18 CASSPPGLVKSEQYF TGTGCCAGCTCACCTCCGGGACTAGTAAAGAGTGAGCAGTACTTC
TRBD1 NA 14 TRBJ1-1 TRBV10-1 CASSDFQGDTEAFF TGCGCCAGCAGTGACTTTCAGGGGGACACTGAAGCTTTCTTT
NA NA 17 TRBJ2-1 TRBV7-6 CASSETLAYGSYNEQFF TGTGCCAGCAGCGAAACTCTCGCATACGGCTCCTACAATGAGCAGTTCTTC
NA NA 18 TRBJ2-1 TRBV6-1 CASSERLARISSYNEQFF TGTGCCAGCAGTGAACGGCTAGCGCGAATTAGCTCCTACAATGAGCAGTTCTTC
TRBD1 NA 13 TRBJ2-1 TRBV29-1 CSVETDRADEQFF TGCAGCGTTGAAACCGACAGGGCTGATGAGCAGTTCTTC
TRBD1 NA 14 TRBJ2-1 TRBV30 CAWSAGQGASEQFF TGTGCCTGGAGTGCAGGACAGGGGGCTTCTGAGCAGTTCTTC
TRBD1 NA 17 TRBJ1-2 TRBV30 CAWRFDRDRRSEGGYTF TGTGCCTGGAGGTTCGACCGGGACAGACGGTCAGAGGGAGGCTACACCTTC
NA NA 18 TRBJ2-4 TRBV5-4 CASSLGTGEVLAKNIQYF TGTGCCAGCAGCTTGGGGACTGGGGAGGTTCTAGCCAAAAACATTCAGTACTTC
NA NA 12 TRBJ2-7 TRBV30 CAWSRGFDEQYF TGTGCCTGGAGTCGGGGGTTCGACGAGCAGTACTTC
TRBD1 NA 14 TRBJ1-1 TRBV6-5 CASSYQGVNTEAFF TGTGCCAGCAGTTATCAGGGGGTGAACACTGAAGCTTTCTTT
NA NA 14 TRBJ2-7 TRBV5-1 CASTGGQGFYEQYF TGCGCCAGCACCGGTGGGCAGGGGTTTTACGAGCAGTACTTC
NA NA 12 TRBJ2-1 TRBV30 CAWSVQYNEQFF TGTGCCTGGAGTGTACAGTACAATGAGCAGTTCTTC
TRBD1 NA 17 TRBJ1-5 TRBV4-2 CASSPGGHVGGNQPQHF TGTGCCAGCAGTCCAGGGGGACACGTTGGGGGCAATCAGCCCCAGCATTTT
TRBD2 NA 16 TRBJ2-7 TRBV4-1 CASSQDPSGISYEQYF TGCGCCAGCAGCCAAGACCCTAGCGGGATTTCCTACGAGCAGTACTTC
TRBD1 NA 14 TRBJ2-3 TRBV7-9 CASSLGQGAATQYF TGTGCCAGCAGCTTAGGGCAGGGGGCCGCAACGCAGTATTTT
NA NA 13 TRBJ1-4 TRBV5-5 CASSLLSGEKLFF TGTGCCAGCAGCTTGTTATCGGGGGAAAAACTGTTTTTT
NA NA 13 TRBJ1-4 TRBV19 CASSPTGDEKLFF TGTGCCAGTAGTCCGACAGGAGATGAAAAACTGTTTTTT
NA NA 13 TRBJ1-1 TRBV27 CASSLLENTEAFF TGTGCCAGCAGTTTGCTAGAGAACACTGAAGCTTTCTTT
NA NA 16 TRBJ2-3 TRBV7-8 CASSLRLDLGTDTQYF TGTGCCAGCAGCTTAAGACTCGACCTAGGCACAGATACGCAGTATTTT
TRBD2 NA 15 TRBJ2-1 TRBV7-8 CASSRRVSGENEQFF TGTGCCAGCAGCCGCCGGGTAAGCGGGGAGAATGAGCAGTTCTTC